Detailed here is one TCR beta chain. Its antigen is undetermined. Trimming removed 0 bases from V and 9 bases from J, with 15 bases in between. The CDR3 is made up of 16 amino acids. Looked up from germline, CDR1 is SGHTA and CDR2 is FQGNSA. The table came from immunoSEQ multiplex PCR; TCRdb's copy has only in-frame clones and leaves some out. The sample yields roughly 28,000 clones, approximately 94% seen once. This record comes from a study of T cell clonotyping in hematopoietic cell transplantation. Time point meaning: recipient sample about 28 days before transplant, after cytoreduction. Samples: about 28 days before transplant, then days 30, 100 and 180 after. Study-wide findings and caveats: Without cell sorting, CD4 versus CD8 contributions remain unresolved. Graft donor and pretransplant recipient Inverse Simpson Index values predicted broader posttransplant TCR diversity.

The source is a man between 50 and 59 years old with acute myeloid leukemia. Some clones in this sample may be carry-over from other donors' samples. The sample consisted of peripheral blood mononuclear cells, taken before stem cell transplant. This chain uses TRBV7-2 with TRBJ1-6; D is uncertain. CDR3 sequence (DNA): TGTGCCAGCAGCTTAGCATTAGGGCAGAGGGTTTCACCCCTCCACTTT. It codes for CASSLALGQRVSPLHF.